Reported below is one T cell receptor (beta chain). The target antigen is unknown. This sample was taken from a study of cytomegalovirus exposure and HLA in healthy donors. Study-wide background: Earlier work reported approximately 100 million unique TCR beta sequences from approximately 180 million T cells. Study-level results: Reported results showed that the classifier diagnosed cytomegalovirus status with high specificity and sensitivity. Most TCRs appeared rarely, but some public TCRs recurred in many donors.

There are 17 residues in the CDR3. Germline V lookup: CDR1 LNHDA, CDR2 SQIVND (reference sequence). Between the trimmed V and J ends, which lost 5 bases and 0 bases, there was a span of 14 bases. It was with 60 Vbeta and 13 Jbeta primers that the PCR ran. The assay was immunoSEQ multiplex PCR, and TCRdb's table has in-frame clones only and misses some. Recorded for this sample: under 65,000 clones. The sequenced sample consisted of PBMCs. The gene calls are TRBV19 and TRBJ2-6, with a tentative D call TRBD2 (7 bases). This TCR derives from a woman in her thirties in good health and CMV-seropositive. This CDR3 reads CASSLQGGSSGANVLTF. CDR3 DNA sequence: TGTGCCAGTAGTCTACAGGGAGGGTCCTCTGGGGCCAACGTCCTGACTTTC.